This section outlines one TCR beta chain sequence together with its context. This clone showed up just a few times. The clone's antigen remains unknown. It has no much larger one-base neighbor in the sample; base qualities were not kept. The collaborating institutions used their own protocols to collect whole blood in K2EDTA tubes. For TCRbeta analysis, collaborators shipped samples in one of three forms: frozen whole blood, isolated PBMCs, or DNA extracted from either of those sample types. The sample originates from a study of blood T cell repertoires in COVID-19 (dated by TCRdb to about 2020). Describing the broader study: Samples covering the acute and convalescent phases of COVID-19 were provided by collaborators in the United States, Italy and Spain. The prospective study material was composed of cDNA or gDNA derived from T cells, B-cell-depleted T cells, or PBMCs. Subjects who had been exposed to COVID-19, were actively infected with it, or had recovered from it provided the deeply sampled blood TCRbeta repertoires that made up the dataset. The repertoires were made available in a free public database intended to serve as a resource for research on the immune response to SARS-CoV-2. Samples came from the ongoing ImmuneRACE study (first 160 participants) plus 1,254 subjects from 6 global collaborators. A de-identified subject ID, COVID-19 status, age in years and sex were almost always included in the sample metadata. HLA class I and class II types, where available, came from metadata supplied by the sample provider rather than from assay-based typing.

The research as a whole found: Clinical and demographic metadata were provided uncurated, with the amount varying by source and participant.

TCRbeta CDR3 regions were amplified from genomic DNA by means of the immunoSEQ Assay, a bias-controlled multiplex PCR. Regarding the original processing steps: Within the assay, amplification of reference gene primers was used to estimate how many nucleated cells each sample contained. Sequence reads were collapsed and filtered to measure the absolute abundance of every unique TCRbeta CDR3 rearrangement. Productive Simpson clonality was computed per sample as the square root of Simpson's diversity index over productive rearrangements. This immuneACCESS table, as held by TCRdb, lists in-frame sequences with V and J called but not all clones. Of the missing ones, under half trace to an unresolved V gene in checked studies; the others have no known cause. For V, J and clone size, that table is used; D and trimming come from the DNA. Across this sample there are around 200,000 clones, with about 90% seen only once. The ten largest clones represent 1.5% to 2% of the sample.

Material for sequencing was peripheral blood. The clonotype comes from a man between 18 and 29 years old with active or convalescent COVID-19.

The DNA sequence is TGTGCCAGCAGCCTAAGGGGCTTAGATACGCAGTATTTT. Translated, this gives CASSLRGLDTQYF. Here the chain combines TRBV27 and TRBJ2-3, and TRBD1 may be the D gene, going by 5 matching bases. V loses 6 bases of germline sequence and J loses 5 bases, and the interval between the two ends is 12 bases. From the cysteine up to the phenylalanine, the CDR3 has a length of 13 residues. The kept DNA is CDR3 alone, 39 bases in frame from the first base. For CDR1 and CDR2, the germline V gene (reference sequence) lists MNHEY and SMNVEV.